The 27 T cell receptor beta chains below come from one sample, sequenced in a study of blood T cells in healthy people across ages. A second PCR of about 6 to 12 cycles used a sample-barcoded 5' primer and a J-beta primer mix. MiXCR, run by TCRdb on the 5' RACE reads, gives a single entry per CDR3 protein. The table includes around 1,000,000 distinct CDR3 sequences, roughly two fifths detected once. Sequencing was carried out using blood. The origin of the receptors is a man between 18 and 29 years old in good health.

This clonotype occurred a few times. This chain's CDR3 is CASSLATGKNSPLHF. The CDR3 DNA reads TGTGCCAGCAGCTTAGCTACAGGGAAGAATTCACCCCTCCACTTT. The chain has TRBV7-2 and TRBJ1-6; D might be TRBD1 (6 bases). The CDR3 covers 15 residues. The germline V gene encodes CDR1 SGHTA and CDR2 FQGNSA. The V end was cut by 0 bases, the J end by 7 bases, with 10 bases between.

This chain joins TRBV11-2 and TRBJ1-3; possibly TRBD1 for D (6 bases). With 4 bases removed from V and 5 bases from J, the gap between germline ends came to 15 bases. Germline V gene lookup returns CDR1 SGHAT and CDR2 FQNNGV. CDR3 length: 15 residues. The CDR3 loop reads CASSYLRGARNTIYF. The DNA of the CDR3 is TGTGCCAGCAGCTACCTGCGGGGGGCTCGAAACACCATATATTTT.

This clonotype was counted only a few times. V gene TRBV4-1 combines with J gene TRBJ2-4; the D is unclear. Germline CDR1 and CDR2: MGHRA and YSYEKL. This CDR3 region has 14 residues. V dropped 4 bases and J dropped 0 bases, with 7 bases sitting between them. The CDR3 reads CASSLRPAKNIQYF. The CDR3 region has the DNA TGCGCCAGCAGCCTCCGACCAGCCAAAAACATTCAGTACTTC.

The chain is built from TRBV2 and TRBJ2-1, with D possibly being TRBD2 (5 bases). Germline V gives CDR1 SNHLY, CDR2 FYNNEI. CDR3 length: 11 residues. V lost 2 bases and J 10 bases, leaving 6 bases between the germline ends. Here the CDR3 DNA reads TGTGCCAGCAGTGAATGGAGGGAGCAGTTCTTC. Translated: CASSEWREQFF.

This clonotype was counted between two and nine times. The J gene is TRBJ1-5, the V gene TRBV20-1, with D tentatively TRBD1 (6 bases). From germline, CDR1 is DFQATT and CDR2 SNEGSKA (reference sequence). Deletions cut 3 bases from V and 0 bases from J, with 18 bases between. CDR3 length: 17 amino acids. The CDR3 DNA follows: TGCAGTGCTAGGGAAGTAAGGGACACCGGTAGCAATCAGCCCCAGCATTTT. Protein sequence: CSAREVRDTGSNQPQHF.

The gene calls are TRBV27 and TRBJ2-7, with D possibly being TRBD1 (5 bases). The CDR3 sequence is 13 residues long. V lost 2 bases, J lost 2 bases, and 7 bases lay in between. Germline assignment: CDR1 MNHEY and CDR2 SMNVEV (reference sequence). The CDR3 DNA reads TGTGCCAGCAGTTTAAGGGGTACCTACGAGCAGTACTTC. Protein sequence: CASSLRGTYEQYF.

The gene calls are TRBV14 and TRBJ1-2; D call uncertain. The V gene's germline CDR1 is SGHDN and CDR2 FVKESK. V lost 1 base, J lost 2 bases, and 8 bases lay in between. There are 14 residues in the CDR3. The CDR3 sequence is CASSQGLGNYGYTF. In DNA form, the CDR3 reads TGTGCCAGCAGCCAAGGCCTTGGAAACTATGGCTACACCTTC.

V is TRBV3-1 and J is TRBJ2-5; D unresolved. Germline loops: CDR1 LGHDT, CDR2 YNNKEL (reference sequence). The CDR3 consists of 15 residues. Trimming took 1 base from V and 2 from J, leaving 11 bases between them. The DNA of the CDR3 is TGTGCCAGCAGCCAAGTAACAGCCCTTCAAGAGACCCAGTACTTC. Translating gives CASSQVTALQETQYF.

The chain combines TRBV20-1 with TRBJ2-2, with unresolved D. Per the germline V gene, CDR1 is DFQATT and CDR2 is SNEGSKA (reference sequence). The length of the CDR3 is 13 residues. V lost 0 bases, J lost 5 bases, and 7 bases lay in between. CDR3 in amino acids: CSAREVLTGELFF. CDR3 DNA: TGCAGTGCTAGAGAAGTACTTACCGGGGAGCTGTTTTTT.

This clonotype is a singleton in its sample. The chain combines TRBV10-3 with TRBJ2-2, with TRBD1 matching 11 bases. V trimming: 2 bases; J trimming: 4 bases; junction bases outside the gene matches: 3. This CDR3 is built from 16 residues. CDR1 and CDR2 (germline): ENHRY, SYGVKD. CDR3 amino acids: CAISERDRGFTGELFF. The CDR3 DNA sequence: TGTGCCATCAGTGAGCGGGACAGGGGGTTCACCGGGGAGCTGTTTTTT.

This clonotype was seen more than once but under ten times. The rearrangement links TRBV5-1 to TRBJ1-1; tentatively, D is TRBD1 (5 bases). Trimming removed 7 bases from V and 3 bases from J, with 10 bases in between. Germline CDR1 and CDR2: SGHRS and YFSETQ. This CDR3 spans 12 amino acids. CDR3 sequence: CASGTGDTEAFF. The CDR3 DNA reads TGCGCCAGCGGTACAGGAGACACTGAAGCTTTCTTT.

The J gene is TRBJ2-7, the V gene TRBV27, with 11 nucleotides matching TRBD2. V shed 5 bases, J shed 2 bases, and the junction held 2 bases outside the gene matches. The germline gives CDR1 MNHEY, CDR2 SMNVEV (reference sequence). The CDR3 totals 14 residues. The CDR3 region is CASSISGRAYEQYF. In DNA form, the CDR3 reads TGTGCCAGCAGTATTAGCGGGAGGGCCTACGAGCAGTACTTC.

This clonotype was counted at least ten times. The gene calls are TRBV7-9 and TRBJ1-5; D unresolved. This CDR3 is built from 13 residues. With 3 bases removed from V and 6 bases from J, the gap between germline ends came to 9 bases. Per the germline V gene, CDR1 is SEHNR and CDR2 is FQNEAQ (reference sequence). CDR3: CASSLGLGQPQHF. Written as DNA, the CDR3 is TGTGCCAGCAGCTTGGGTTTGGGTCAGCCCCAGCATTTT.

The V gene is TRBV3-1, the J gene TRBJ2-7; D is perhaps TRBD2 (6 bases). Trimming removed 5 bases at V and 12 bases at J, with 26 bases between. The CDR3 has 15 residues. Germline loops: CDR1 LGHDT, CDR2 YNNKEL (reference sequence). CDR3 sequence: CASSTAGRPVNIRYF. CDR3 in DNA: TGTGCCAGCAGCACCGCGGGGCGACCCGTAAACATTCGGTACTTC.

The CDR3: CASSVGQGANYGYTF. CDR3 nucleotides: TGTGCCAGCAGTGTCGGACAGGGAGCTAACTATGGCTACACCTTC. The chain combines TRBV12-3 or TRBV12-4 with TRBJ1-2, with 8 bases identical to TRBD1. This CDR3 comprises 15 residues. The trim removed 5 bases at V and 0 bases at J, leaving 5 bases unmatched.

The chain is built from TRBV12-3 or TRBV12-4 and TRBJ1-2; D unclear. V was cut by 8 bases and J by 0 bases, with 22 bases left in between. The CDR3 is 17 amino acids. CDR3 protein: CASRSSSRESSNYGYTF. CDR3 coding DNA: TGTGCCAGCCGATCTTCTTCCCGTGAATCTTCTAACTATGGCTACACCTTC.

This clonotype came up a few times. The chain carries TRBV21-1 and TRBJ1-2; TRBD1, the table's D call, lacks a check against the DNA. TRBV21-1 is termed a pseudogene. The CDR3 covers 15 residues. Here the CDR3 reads CASSGTPGTAYGYTF. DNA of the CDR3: TGTGCCAGCAGCGGAACGCCAGGGACAGCCTATGGCTACACCTTC.

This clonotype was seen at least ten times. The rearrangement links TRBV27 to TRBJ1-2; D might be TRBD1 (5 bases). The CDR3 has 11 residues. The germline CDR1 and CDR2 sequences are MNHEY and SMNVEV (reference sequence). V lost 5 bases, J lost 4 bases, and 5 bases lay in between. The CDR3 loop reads CASSQGYGYTF. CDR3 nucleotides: TGTGCCAGCAGTCAGGGCTATGGCTACACCTTC.

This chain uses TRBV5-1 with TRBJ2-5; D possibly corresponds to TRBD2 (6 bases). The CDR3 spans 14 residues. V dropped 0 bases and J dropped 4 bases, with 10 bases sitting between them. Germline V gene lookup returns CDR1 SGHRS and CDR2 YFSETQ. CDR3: CASSLVIGGETQYF. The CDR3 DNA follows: TGCGCCAGCAGCTTGGTCATCGGGGGAGAGACCCAGTACTTC.

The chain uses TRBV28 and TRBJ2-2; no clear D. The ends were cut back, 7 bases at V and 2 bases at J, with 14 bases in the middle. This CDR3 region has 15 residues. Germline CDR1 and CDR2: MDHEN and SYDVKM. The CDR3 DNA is TGTGCCAGCACCCCACGAACAGACAACACCGGGGAGCTGTTTTTT. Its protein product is CASTPRTDNTGELFF.

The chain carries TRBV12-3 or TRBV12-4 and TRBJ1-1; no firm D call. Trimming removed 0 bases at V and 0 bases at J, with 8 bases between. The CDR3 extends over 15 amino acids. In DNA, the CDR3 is TGTGCCAGCAGTTTAGCGGGTGATATGAACACTGAAGCTTTCTTT. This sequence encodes CASSLAGDMNTEAFF.

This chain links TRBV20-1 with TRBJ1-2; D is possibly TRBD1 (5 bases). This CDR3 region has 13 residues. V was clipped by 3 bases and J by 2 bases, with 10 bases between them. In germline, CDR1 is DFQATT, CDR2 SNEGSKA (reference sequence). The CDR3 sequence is CSASPQGNYGYTF. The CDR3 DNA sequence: TGCAGTGCTAGTCCCCAGGGAAACTATGGCTACACCTTC.

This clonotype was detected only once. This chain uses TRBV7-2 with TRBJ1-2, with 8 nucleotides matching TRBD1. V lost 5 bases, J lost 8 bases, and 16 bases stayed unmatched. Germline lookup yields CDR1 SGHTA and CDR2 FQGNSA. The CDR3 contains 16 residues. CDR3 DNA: TGTGCCAGCAGCGCGAGTCCCTCCGGACAGGGATCGGGCTACACCTTC. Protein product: CASSASPSGQGSGYTF.

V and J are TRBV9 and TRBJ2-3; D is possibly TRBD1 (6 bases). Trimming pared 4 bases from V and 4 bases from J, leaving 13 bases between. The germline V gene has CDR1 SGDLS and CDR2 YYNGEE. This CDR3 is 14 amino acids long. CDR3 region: CASSTLQGPDTQYF. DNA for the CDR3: TGTGCCAGCAGCACCCTCCAGGGGCCAGATACGCAGTATTTT.

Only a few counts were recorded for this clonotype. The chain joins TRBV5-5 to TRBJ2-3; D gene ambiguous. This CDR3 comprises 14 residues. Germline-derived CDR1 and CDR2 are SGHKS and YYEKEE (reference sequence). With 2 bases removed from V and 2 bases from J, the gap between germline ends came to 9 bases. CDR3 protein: CASSFRRFTDTQYF. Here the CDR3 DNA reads TGTGCCAGCAGCTTCCGCCGTTTCACAGATACGCAGTATTTT.

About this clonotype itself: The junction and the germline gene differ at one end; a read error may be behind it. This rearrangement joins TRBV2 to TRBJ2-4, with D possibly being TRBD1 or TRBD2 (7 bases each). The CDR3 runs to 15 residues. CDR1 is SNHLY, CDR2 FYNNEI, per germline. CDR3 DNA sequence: TGTGTCAGCAGCCGGAAGACAGGGAGGGAAAACATTCAGTACTTC. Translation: CVSSRKTGRENIQYF. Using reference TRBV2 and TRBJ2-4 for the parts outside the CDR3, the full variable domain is EPEVTQTPSHQVTQMGQEVILRCVPISNHLYFYWYRQILGQKVEFLVSFYNNEISEKSEIFDDQFSVERPDGSNFTLKIRSTKLEDSAMYFCVSSRKTGRENIQYFGAGTRLSVL.

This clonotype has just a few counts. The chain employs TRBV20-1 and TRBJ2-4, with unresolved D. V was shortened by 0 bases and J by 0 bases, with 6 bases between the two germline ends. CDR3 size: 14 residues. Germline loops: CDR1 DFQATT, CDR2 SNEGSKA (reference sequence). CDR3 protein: CSARDQLAKNIQYF. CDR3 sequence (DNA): TGCAGTGCTAGAGACCAGCTAGCCAAAAACATTCAGTACTTC.